This T cell receptor (beta chain) was retrieved from a study of blood T cell repertoires in COVID-19. The length of the CDR3 is 15 residues. CDR1 and CDR2 (germline): SGHTS, YDEGEE. V was trimmed by 4 bases and J by 1 base, leaving 14 bases between them. In the original processing: Cell counts per sample came from amplifying reference gene primers. Profiling relied on immunoSEQ multiplex PCR, and the TCRdb table lists in-frame clones only, not all of them. That table gives V, J and clone size, and the DNA gave D and trimming. The table includes about 75,000 clones, around 88% detected once. Enrollment of patients from Seattle took place during active infection, with longitudinal follow-up.

The TCR sequence derives from a man older than 75 with COVID-19, enrolled during active disease. Sequenced material: peripheral blood. The chain is built from TRBV5-8 and TRBJ1-1; possible D gene TRBD1, 5 bases. CDR3 in amino acids: CASSTAGQQNTEAFF. In nucleotides, the CDR3 is TGTGCCAGCAGCACGGCAGGACAACAGAACACTGAAGCTTTCTTT.